The 6 T cell receptor beta chains presented below share a single source sample, sequenced in a study of blood T cell repertoires in COVID-19. Sequencing was performed with immunoSEQ multiplex PCR; in TCRdb, only in-frame clones are kept and a portion is missing. The sample has 200,000 to 250,000 clones; 70% to 90% are singletons. Input material: PBMCs or T cells enriched from blood (not recorded which). These receptors originate from a woman aged 40 to 50 with acute COVID-19.

This chain joins TRBV5-1 and TRBJ2-3; D gene ambiguous. Germline CDR1 SGHRS, CDR2 YFSETQ. V was pared by 4 bases and J by 0 bases, with 9 bases between. This CDR3 is built from 14 residues. Here the CDR3 reads CASSLERSTDTQYF. CDR3 DNA: TGCGCCAGCAGCCTGGAACGGAGCACAGATACGCAGTATTTT.

This clone was counted a few times. The J gene is TRBJ2-7, the V gene TRBV7-3; 11 nucleotides match TRBD2. The CDR3 is 17 amino acids. Germline V CDR1 and CDR2: SGHTA, FQGTGA. The ends lost 7 bases at V and 0 bases at J; junction bases unmatched: 11. DNA for the CDR3: TGTGCCAGCATTCTAGCGGGAGGCTGCCCTAGCTCCTACGAGCAGTACTTC. This sequence encodes CASILAGGCPSSYEQYF. The variable domain in full, completed from reference TRBV7-3 and TRBJ2-7, reads GAGVSQTPSNKVTEKGKYVELRCDPISGHTALYWYRQSLGQGPEFLIYFQGTGAADDSGLPNDRFFAVRPEGSVSTLKIQRTERGDSAVYLCASILAGGCPSSYEQYFGPGTRLTVT.

The gene calls are TRBV11-3 and TRBJ1-1, with 9 positions matching TRBD1. Trimming took 3 bases from V and 9 from J; bases not matched to a gene: 2. The CDR3 is 12 residues long. Looked up from germline, CDR1 is SGHNT and CDR2 is YENEEA. The CDR3 protein is CASSLGQGKAFF. In DNA form, the CDR3 reads TGTGCCAGCAGCTTGGGACAGGGAAAAGCTTTCTTT.

This chain connects TRBV5-6 to TRBJ1-2, with D possibly TRBD1 on 5 matching bases. Germline CDR1 is SGHDT and CDR2 is YYEEEE. V was shortened by 3 bases and J by 6 bases, with 15 bases between the two germline ends. CDR3 length: 14 residues. This CDR3 is CASSSTGEIDGYTF. The CDR3 bases are TGTGCCAGCAGCTCAACGGGGGAGATCGATGGCTACACCTTC.

The chain has TRBV3-1 (or the pseudogene TRBV3-2) and TRBJ2-2; no firm D call. Germline CDR1 reads LGHDT; CDR2 reads YNNKEL (reference sequence). The CDR3 sequence is 13 residues long. The germline V and J ends were trimmed by 4 bases and 5 bases, with 8 bases remaining between them. The CDR3 here is CASSRSRTGELFF. The DNA of the CDR3 is TGTGCCAGCAGCCGGTCGCGGACCGGGGAGCTGTTTTTT.

The chain links TRBV27 to TRBJ1-1; 7 bases line up with TRBD1. The CDR3 sequence is 17 residues long. CDR1 is MNHEY, CDR2 SMNVEV, per germline (reference sequence). The junction had 17 bases not matched to a gene; V was cut back by 7 bases and J by 3 bases. The CDR3 bases are TGTGCCAGCACCCCAAGGAGGGGCAGGGGGTTGGACACTGAAGCTTTCTTT. Translating it yields CASTPRRGRGLDTEAFF.